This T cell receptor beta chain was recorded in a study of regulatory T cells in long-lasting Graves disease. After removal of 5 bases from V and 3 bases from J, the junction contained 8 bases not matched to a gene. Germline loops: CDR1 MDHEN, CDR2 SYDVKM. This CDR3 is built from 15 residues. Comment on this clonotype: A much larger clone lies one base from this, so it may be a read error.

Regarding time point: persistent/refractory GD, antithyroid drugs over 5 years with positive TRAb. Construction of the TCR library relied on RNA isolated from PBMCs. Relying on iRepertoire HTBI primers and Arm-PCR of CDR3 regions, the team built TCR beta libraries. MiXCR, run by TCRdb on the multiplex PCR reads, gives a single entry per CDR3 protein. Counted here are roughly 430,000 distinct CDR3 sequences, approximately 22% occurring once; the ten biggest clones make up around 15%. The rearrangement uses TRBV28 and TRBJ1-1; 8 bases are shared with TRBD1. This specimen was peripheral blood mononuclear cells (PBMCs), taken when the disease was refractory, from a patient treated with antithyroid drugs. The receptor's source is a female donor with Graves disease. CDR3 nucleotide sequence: TGTGCCAGCAGTCGTGACAGGGGCGCTCACACTGAAGCTTTCTTT. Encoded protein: CASSRDRGAHTEAFF.